The rows below give T cell receptor beta chains drawn from one sample of a study of blood T cell repertoires in COVID-19. Sequencing was performed with immunoSEQ multiplex PCR; in TCRdb, only in-frame clones are kept and a portion is missing. This sample has about 370,000 clones, with 91% found just once. The specimen sequenced was PBMCs or T cells enriched from blood (not recorded which). Receptor source: a woman aged 40 to 50 who had been exposed to COVID-19. CDR3s include the opening cysteine and the closing phenylalanine or tryptophan. A D gene is named only where the DNA matches it firmly. Expanded clones get a size class; other rows say once, few or many, or leave the size out.

abundance: .
v_gene: TRBV19
j_gene: TRBJ1-6
d_gene: .
CDR3aa: CASNLKHNSPLHF
CDR3nt: TGTGCCAGTAACCTTAAACACAATTCACCCCTCCACTTT

abundance: .
v_gene: TRBV3-1/TRBV3-2
j_gene: TRBJ1-1
d_gene: .
CDR3aa: CASSHTPRTVSTEAFF
CDR3nt: TGTGCCAGCAGCCACACACCCCGGACAGTCTCTACTGAAGCTTTCTTT

abundance: .
v_gene: TRBV9
j_gene: TRBJ2-1
d_gene: .
CDR3aa: CASSVRGYDEQFF
CDR3nt: TGTGCCAGCAGCGTTAGGGGTTACGATGAGCAGTTCTTC

abundance: .
v_gene: TRBV30
j_gene: TRBJ1-2
d_gene: TRBD1
CDR3aa: CAWSPGQYGYTF
CDR3nt: TGTGCCTGGAGCCCGGGACAGTATGGCTACACCTTC

abundance: .
v_gene: TRBV6-1
j_gene: TRBJ1-2
d_gene: TRBD1
CDR3aa: CASSEYLTGYNGYTF
CDR3nt: TGTGCCAGCAGTGAATACTTGACAGGGTACAATGGCTACACCTTC

abundance: .
v_gene: TRBV7-9
j_gene: TRBJ2-2
d_gene: TRBD1
CDR3aa: CASSSGTDYTGELFF
CDR3nt: TGTGCCAGCAGCTCCGGGACAGATTACACCGGGGAGCTGTTTTTT

abundance: .
v_gene: TRBV6-5
j_gene: TRBJ2-2
d_gene: .
CDR3aa: CASSDTGELFF
CDR3nt: TGTGCCAGTTCCGACACCGGGGAGCTGTTTTTT

abundance: many
v_gene: TRBV12-3/TRBV12-4
j_gene: TRBJ2-1
d_gene: .
CDR3aa: CASSYVNNEQFF
CDR3nt: TGTGCCAGCAGTTATGTAAACAATGAGCAGTTCTTC

abundance: .
v_gene: TRBV29-1
j_gene: TRBJ1-2
d_gene: TRBD1
CDR3aa: CSVYGDSTNYGYTF
CDR3nt: TGCAGCGTTTACGGGGACAGTACTAACTATGGCTACACCTTC

abundance: .
v_gene: TRBV6-6
j_gene: TRBJ2-7
d_gene: TRBD1
CDR3aa: CASLGTGQLSSYEQYF
CDR3nt: TGTGCCAGTTTGGGGACAGGCCAACTGAGCTCCTACGAGCAGTACTTC

abundance: .
v_gene: TRBV7-2
j_gene: TRBJ2-1
d_gene: TRBD2
CDR3aa: CASSSLRTSGYFSYNEQFF
CDR3nt: TGTGCCAGCAGCTCCCTCAGGACTAGCGGTTACTTCTCCTACAATGAGCAGTTCTTC

abundance: .
v_gene: TRBV21-1
j_gene: TRBJ1-3
d_gene: .
CDR3aa: CAGTSDRRSGNTIYF
CDR3nt: TGTGCCGGGACGTCGGACAGGAGATCTGGAAACACCATATATTTT

abundance: .
v_gene: TRBV6-2/TRBV6-3
j_gene: TRBJ1-5
d_gene: TRBD1
CDR3aa: CASSTIRGQGHSKPQHF
CDR3nt: TGTGCCAGCAGTACGATACGGGGACAGGGCCATTCGAAGCCCCAGCATTTT

abundance: .
v_gene: TRBV6-5
j_gene: TRBJ2-6
d_gene: .
CDR3aa: CASSLETGTFNVLTF
CDR3nt: TGTGCCAGCAGCCTCGAGACAGGGACTTTCAACGTCCTGACTTTC

abundance: .
v_gene: TRBV2
j_gene: TRBJ2-7
d_gene: .
CDR3aa: CASSRTVGFNEQYF
CDR3nt: TGTGCCAGCAGTAGGACAGTTGGTTTCAACGAGCAGTACTTC

abundance: .
v_gene: TRBV25-1
j_gene: TRBJ2-2
d_gene: .
CDR3aa: CASSEYPGNTGELFF
CDR3nt: TGTGCCAGCAGTGAATATCCGGGAAACACCGGGGAGCTGTTTTTT

abundance: .
v_gene: TRBV19
j_gene: TRBJ1-2
d_gene: TRBD1
CDR3aa: CASSTRTGEYYGYTF
CDR3nt: TGTGCCAGTAGTACCCGGACAGGGGAATACTATGGCTACACCTTC

abundance: .
v_gene: TRBV11-3
j_gene: TRBJ1-1
d_gene: TRBD1
CDR3aa: CASSSGTGKNTEAFF
CDR3nt: TGTGCCAGCAGCTCAGGGACAGGGAAGAACACTGAAGCTTTCTTT

abundance: .
v_gene: TRBV29-1
j_gene: TRBJ1-2
d_gene: .
CDR3aa: CSVQQGPDGVRGYTF
CDR3nt: TGCAGCGTGCAACAGGGACCTGATGGCGTTAGGGGCTACACCTTC

abundance: .
v_gene: TRBV4-3
j_gene: TRBJ1-2
d_gene: .
CDR3aa: CASSQSGGYGYTF
CDR3nt: TGCGCCAGCAGCCAGTCGGGGGGGTATGGCTACACCTTC

abundance: once
v_gene: TRBV11-3
j_gene: TRBJ1-2
d_gene: TRBD1
CDR3aa: CASSLDSQGAYGYTF
CDR3nt: TGTGCCAGCAGCTTAGATTCCCAGGGGGCGTACGGCTACACCTTC

abundance: .
v_gene: TRBV19
j_gene: TRBJ1-1
d_gene: .
CDR3aa: CASSQPTGPNTEAFF
CDR3nt: TGTGCCAGTAGTCAACCCACAGGGCCAAACACTGAAGCTTTCTTT

abundance: .
v_gene: TRBV5-1
j_gene: TRBJ2-7
d_gene: .
CDR3aa: CASSDARAGLRDEQYF
CDR3nt: TGCGCCAGCAGCGACGCACGGGCCGGGCTCAGGGACGAGCAGTACTTC

abundance: .
v_gene: TRBV10-1
j_gene: TRBJ1-1
d_gene: .
CDR3aa: CASSVQGLNTEAFF
CDR3nt: TGCGCCAGCAGCGTGCAGGGGTTGAACACTGAAGCTTTCTTT

abundance: once
v_gene: TRBV7-2
j_gene: TRBJ1-3
d_gene: .
CDR3aa: CASSFYFSGGFSGNTIYF
CDR3nt: TGTGCCAGCAGCTTTTATTTTTCAGGTGGATTCTCTGGAAACACCATATATTTT

abundance: .
v_gene: TRBV5-1
j_gene: TRBJ2-7
d_gene: .
CDR3aa: CASSLAGSRVNYEQYF
CDR3nt: TGCGCCAGCAGCTTGGCGGGGAGTCGAGTTAACTACGAGCAGTACTTC

abundance: .
v_gene: TRBV30
j_gene: TRBJ1-1
d_gene: .
CDR3aa: CAWSERQGLLNTEAFF
CDR3nt: TGTGCCTGGAGCGAGCGGCAGGGACTATTGAACACTGAAGCTTTCTTT

abundance: .
v_gene: TRBV30
j_gene: TRBJ1-5
d_gene: TRBD1
CDR3aa: CAWKSGQGAGNQPQHF
CDR3nt: TGTGCCTGGAAATCAGGACAGGGGGCAGGTAATCAGCCCCAGCATTTT

abundance: .
v_gene: TRBV7-9
j_gene: TRBJ2-7
d_gene: .
CDR3aa: CASSRTGSYEQYF
CDR3nt: TGTGCCAGCAGCCGCACAGGCTCCTACGAGCAGTACTTC

abundance: .
v_gene: TRBV10-2
j_gene: TRBJ2-7
d_gene: TRBD2
CDR3aa: CASSSSGYEQYF
CDR3nt: TGCGCCAGCTCTTCTAGCGGGTACGAGCAGTACTTC

abundance: many
v_gene: TRBV19
j_gene: TRBJ1-2
d_gene: .
CDR3aa: CASNDRIRYGYTF
CDR3nt: TGTGCCAGTAACGACAGGATCCGCTATGGCTACACCTTC

abundance: .
v_gene: TRBV10-1
j_gene: TRBJ1-4
d_gene: TRBD1
CDR3aa: CASSESTGQLGKLFF
CDR3nt: TGCGCCAGCAGTGAGTCAACGGGACAGCTCGGAAAACTGTTTTTT

abundance: .
v_gene: TRBV9
j_gene: TRBJ1-2
d_gene: TRBD1
CDR3aa: CASSVRVVPGQNYGYTF
CDR3nt: TGTGCCAGCAGCGTTAGGGTCGTGCCGGGACAGAACTATGGCTACACCTTC

abundance: .
v_gene: TRBV19
j_gene: TRBJ1-5
d_gene: .
CDR3aa: CASSFSGQWNQPQHF
CDR3nt: TGTGCCAGTAGTTTCTCTGGACAGTGGAATCAGCCCCAGCATTTT

abundance: .
v_gene: TRBV7-8
j_gene: TRBJ1-5
d_gene: .
CDR3aa: CASSSERTANQPQHF
CDR3nt: TGTGCCAGCAGCTCGGAGAGGACAGCCAATCAGCCCCAGCATTTT

abundance: .
v_gene: TRBV7-3
j_gene: TRBJ2-4
d_gene: TRBD2
CDR3aa: CASSLLSGLAARGNIQYF
CDR3nt: TGTGCCAGCAGCCTCCTCTCCGGACTAGCGGCCCGCGGGAACATTCAGTACTTC

abundance: .
v_gene: TRBV18
j_gene: TRBJ1-1
d_gene: .
CDR3aa: CASSPGGQGHTEAFF
CDR3nt: TGTGCCAGCTCACCGGGTGGGCAGGGGCACACTGAAGCTTTCTTT

abundance: .
v_gene: TRBV30
j_gene: TRBJ1-2
d_gene: .
CDR3aa: CAWAPASSGYTF
CDR3nt: TGTGCCTGGGCCCCGGCGTCTAGTGGCTACACCTTC

abundance: .
v_gene: TRBV9
j_gene: TRBJ1-6
d_gene: .
CDR3aa: CASSVGTDHSPLHF
CDR3nt: TGTGCCAGCAGCGTAGGGACAGATCATTCACCCCTCCACTTT

abundance: .
v_gene: TRBV15
j_gene: TRBJ2-1
d_gene: TRBD2
CDR3aa: CATSRDPSGSSNEQFF
CDR3nt: TGTGCCACCAGCAGAGATCCCAGCGGGAGTAGCAATGAGCAGTTCTTC

abundance: .
v_gene: TRBV7-3
j_gene: TRBJ2-3
d_gene: .
CDR3aa: CASSLNSQGDTQYF
CDR3nt: TGTGCCAGCAGCTTAAATAGTCAGGGAGATACGCAGTATTTT

abundance: .
v_gene: TRBV10-2
j_gene: TRBJ2-5
d_gene: TRBD2
CDR3aa: CASSPQSGSYKETQYF
CDR3nt: TGCGCCAGCTCCCCTCAAAGCGGGAGTTATAAAGAGACCCAGTACTTC

abundance: .
v_gene: TRBV5-1
j_gene: TRBJ1-4
d_gene: .
CDR3aa: CASSSGPDRNNEKLFF
CDR3nt: TGCGCCAGCAGCTCGGGCCCCGACAGGAATAATGAAAAACTGTTTTTT

abundance: .
v_gene: TRBV18
j_gene: TRBJ2-1
d_gene: .
CDR3aa: CASSPYVVDEQFF
CDR3nt: TGTGCCAGCTCACCTTACGTAGTCGATGAGCAGTTCTTC

abundance: .
v_gene: TRBV3-1/TRBV3-2
j_gene: TRBJ2-1
d_gene: .
CDR3aa: CASSQSRDTPNEQFF
CDR3nt: TGTGCCAGCAGCCAATCTAGGGACACGCCCAATGAGCAGTTCTTC

abundance: .
v_gene: TRBV18
j_gene: TRBJ1-3
d_gene: .
CDR3aa: CASSPKSSQGSRNTIYF
CDR3nt: TGTGCCAGCTCACCAAAGTCCTCCCAGGGGTCAAGAAACACCATATATTTT

abundance: once
v_gene: TRBV12-5
j_gene: TRBJ1-3
d_gene: TRBD1
CDR3aa: CASGQGGNTIYF
CDR3nt: TGTGCTAGTGGACAGGGGGGAAACACCATATATTTT

abundance: .
v_gene: TRBV19
j_gene: TRBJ1-5
d_gene: TRBD1
CDR3aa: CASRGQGHQPQHF
CDR3nt: TGTGCCAGTAGGGGACAGGGGCATCAGCCCCAGCATTTT

abundance: once
v_gene: TRBV7-9
j_gene: TRBJ1-1
d_gene: .
CDR3aa: CASNFPTGVNTEAFF
CDR3nt: TGTGCCAGCAACTTCCCGACAGGCGTGAACACTGAAGCTTTCTTT

abundance: .
v_gene: TRBV19
j_gene: TRBJ2-6
d_gene: TRBD1
CDR3aa: CASSIGDRGHFPGANVLTF
CDR3nt: TGTGCCAGTAGTATAGGAGACAGGGGGCATTTTCCTGGGGCCAACGTCCTGACTTTC

abundance: .
v_gene: TRBV13
j_gene: TRBJ1-2
d_gene: .
CDR3aa: CASSPRWGLTDYGYTF
CDR3nt: TGTGCCAGCAGCCCACGGTGGGGCCTTACGGACTATGGCTACACCTTC